Reported below is one T cell receptor (beta chain). The antigen it binds to is not known. No much larger clone is present one base from it, and per-base qualities are unavailable. This sample was included in a study of PD-L1 blockade in urothelial cancer (dated by TCRdb to 2016 to 2017). Some background on the complete study: All patients started therapy around 2014 and received atezolizumab 1,200 mg intravenously every 3 weeks. An exploratory multi-omic analysis was conducted of the somatic, immune and clinical correlates of response to PD-L1 blockade with atezolizumab in urothelial cancer. Blood samples were analyzed at two time points: 3 weeks after treatment start (second dose) and 6 weeks after treatment start. Pretreatment tumor samples, along with matched peripheral blood collected serially before and after atezolizumab treatment, underwent TCR sequencing. Roughly ten patients achieved durable clinical benefit and approximately 20 did not. About 85% of the 29 patients were males with bladder-origin urothelial cancer, and about 65% of the 29 reported a prior smoking history. Durable clinical benefit was defined as a progression-free survival longer than 6 months, and TCR features were additionally tested against progression-free survival and overall survival. Pretreatment blood TCR-seq was available for under 35 patients, at least one posttreatment blood collection was obtained for around 25 patients, and tumor TCR-seq was available for around 25 patients. An ECOG performance status of 0 or 1 was recorded for the patients, and 0 to 3 prior chemotherapy regimens had been received by the patients. Blood samples yielded a median of about 150,000 T cells and roughly 83,000 unique TCRs, with median clonality about 0.08. In the same patients, whole exome sequencing and RNA sequencing of pretreatment tumors were performed in addition to TCR sequencing.

In light of the paper, this sample's time point label describes: pretreatment peripheral blood. A total of around 30 patients with locally advanced or metastatic urothelial carcinoma, treated at Memorial Sloan Kettering on a trial protocol, made up the cohort. Peripheral blood mononuclear cells were collected pretreatment and during treatment, with between 1 and 8 total time points obtained per patient. The Qiagen DNeasy Blood extraction kit was used to purify genomic DNA from total PBMCs and tumor samples. PBMCs were collected pretreatment and during treatment, and were isolated and stored as previously described. Study-level results and caveats: A pretreatment peripheral blood TCR clonality below the median was linked to improved progression-free and overall survival. Among patients with durable benefit, tumor-associated TCR clones showed greater expansion in peripheral blood 3 weeks after treatment started (n of about 20, p = 0.022). Because the sample size was small (n of about 29) and many exploratory analyses were performed, the results are intended to be hypothesis-generating.

Synthetic TCR analog templates were spiked into each PCR to estimate absolute template abundance from read counts. TCRbeta CDR3 regions were amplified from genomic DNA with bias-controlled V and J gene primers using the immunoSEQ assay. Sequencing of rearranged TCRbeta segments was performed at approximately 20X coverage. The published analysis was carried out like this. Clustering was used to correct sequencing errors, and CDR3s were annotated against IMGT to assign V, D and J genes. Only productive TCRbeta rearrangements were used in downstream analyses, excluding out-of-frame or stop-codon sequences. Clonality was computed as one minus Shannon entropy normalized by the log of the number of unique productive sequences. Clones differing between time points or between blood and tumor were identified by Fisher's exact test with Benjamini-Hochberg correction at adjusted p below 0.01. This immuneACCESS table, as held by TCRdb, lists in-frame sequences with V and J called but not all clones. Of the missing ones, under half trace to an unresolved V gene in checked studies; the others have no known cause. Clone size and V and J calls were adopted from that table, with D and trimming inferred from the DNA. The sample records 55,000 to 85,000 clones, around 83% of which are singletons. The ten biggest clones cover approximately 10% of the sample.

The sample was PBMCs, taken around atezolizumab (anti-PD-L1) treatment. This sequence was found in a woman aged 70-85 years with urothelial cancer.

The sequence in DNA is TGTGCCAGCAGCGTAGGAGCGGGGTTCAGTCCCTACGAGCAGTACTTC. Protein translation: CASSVGAGFSPYEQYF. Recombination joined TRBV9 with TRBJ2-7, with 7 bases aligning to TRBD2. CDR1 and CDR2 were assigned from the germline V gene as SGDLS and YYNGEE. V loses 0 bases at its end and J loses 2 bases; junction bases beyond the gene matches: 8. Including cysteine and phenylalanine, the CDR3 has 16 amino acids. Of all the DNA, just the CDR3 is kept, 48 bases in frame from base 1. The full variable domain, with segments outside the CDR3 supplied by the reference TRBV9 and TRBJ2-7 proteins, appears as DSGVTQTPKHLITATGQRVTLRCSPRSGDLSVYWYQQSLDQGLQFLIQYYNGEERAKGNILERFSAQQFPDLHSELNLSSLELGDSALYFCASSVGAGFSPYEQYFGPGTRLTVT.